These T cell receptor beta chains were read from a single sample in a study of blood T cells in healthy people across ages. Each CDR3 protein is one row after TCRdb ran MiXCR on the 5' RACE reads. This sample has about 750,000 distinct CDR3 sequences; about 55% occur once, and the top ten carry 40% to 50%. Sequences were obtained from blood. Receptors originate from a man at least 80 years old in good health. Each CDR3 is given with its conserved first and last residue. The D gene is left open where the match is weak. Clone size is stated in some rows and not others, as once, few, many or a class when expanded.

clone_size | j_call | d_call | v_call | cdr3_nt | cdr3_aa
NA | TRBJ2-1 | TRBD2 | TRBV5-1 | TGCGCCAGCAGCTTGACTAGCGGGAGTAAGTATGAGCAGTTCTTC | CASSLTSGSKYEQFF
once | TRBJ2-3 | NA | TRBV27 | TGTGCCAGTTACACAGATACGCAGTATTTT | CASYTDTQYF
once | TRBJ2-6 | TRBD1 | TRBV5-1 | TGCGCCAGCGGACAGGGCCAGCGTTCTGGGGCCGACGTCCTGACTTTC | CASGQGQRSGADVLTF
NA | TRBJ2-7 | NA | TRBV20-1 | TGCAGTGCTAGTGGGAATTACGAGCAGTACTTC | CSASGNYEQYF
NA | TRBJ2-7 | TRBD1 | TRBV20-1 | TGCAGTGCTAGAGACCCTGACAGGGGCCCCTACGAGCAGTACTTC | CSARDPDRGPYEQYF
NA | TRBJ2-3 | NA | TRBV25-1 | TGTGCCAGCAGTGAATCAGCAGGGGCCAGCCTGAGATACGCGTATTTT | CASSESAGASLRYAYF
NA | TRBJ2-7 | TRBD2 | TRBV20-1 | TGCAGTGCTAGACGGCCGGGACTAGCGGTCCTCGAGCAGTACTTC | CSARRPGLAVLEQYF
NA | TRBJ2-5 | NA | TRBV7-9 | TGTGCCAGCAGCCCTAATCTGCAGACCCAGTACTTC | CASSPNLQTQYF
NA | TRBJ2-3 | TRBD1 | TRBV5-1 | TGCGCCAGCAGCGCTCCGCCCGGGACAGGGGGTCCCGACCCGTATTTT | CASSAPPGTGGPDPYF
NA | TRBJ1-5 | TRBD1 | TRBV11-2 | TGTGCCAGCAGTCGGGGACAGGGAGGGTCGAATCAGCCCCAGCATTTT | CASSRGQGGSNQPQHF
NA | TRBJ2-7 | TRBD1 | TRBV2 | TGTGCCAGCAGTGTGGGACAGGGAGTGGTCGAGCAGTACTTC | CASSVGQGVVEQYF
NA | TRBJ2-1 | NA | TRBV7-2 | TGTGCCAGCAGCCGGGATGACAATGAGCAGTTCTTC | CASSRDDNEQFF
few | TRBJ2-1 | TRBD2 | TRBV5-1 | TGCGCCAGCAGTGGACTAGCGGGAAAGGGGAGGGTATCCAATGAGCAGTTCTTC | CASSGLAGKGRVSNEQFF
many | TRBJ2-1 | NA | TRBV13 | TGTGCCAGCAGCTTCGGGACTGAGCAGTTCTTC | CASSFGTEQFF
NA | TRBJ1-5 | NA | TRBV15 | TGTGCCACCAGCAGAGTAGTAGATAATCAGCCCCAGCATTTT | CATSRVVDNQPQHF
few | TRBJ1-1 | NA | TRBV12-3/TRBV12-4 | TGTGCCAGCAGTTTAGGTCTATCGGGGTCCTCGAACACTGAAGCTTTCTTT | CASSLGLSGSSNTEAFF
few | TRBJ2-1 | NA | TRBV29-1 | TGCAGCTTAACCGGGATCTTCTACAATGAGCAGTTCTTC | CSLTGIFYNEQFF
few | TRBJ2-7 | NA | TRBV29-1 | TGCAGCGTTGAAAGCCCTAGATCTTACGAGCAGTACTTC | CSVESPRSYEQYF
NA | TRBJ2-3 | TRBD2 | TRBV7-8 | TGTGCCAGCACCCGGCGGGAGGGAGATACGCAGTATTTT | CASTRREGDTQYF
NA | TRBJ2-5 | NA | TRBV27 | TGTGCCAGCAGTTTATTCCCGGGAGACCAAGAGACCCAGTACTTC | CASSLFPGDQETQYF
once | TRBJ2-3 | TRBD1 | TRBV5-6 | TGTGCCAGCAGCCCCGGGACAGGGGGCAAGGATGGATACGCGTATTTT | CASSPGTGGKDGYAYF
NA | TRBJ2-1 | TRBD2 | TRBV9 | TGTGCCAGCAGCGTAGCCCCTAGCGGGCTTTCCTACAATGAGCAGTTCTTC | CASSVAPSGLSYNEQFF
few | TRBJ1-4 | TRBD1 | TRBV7-9 | TGTGCCAGCAGCTTAGAAAAGGACAGGGCGAATGAAAAGCTGTTTTTT | CASSLEKDRANEKLFF
few | TRBJ2-1 | TRBD2 | TRBV18 | TGTGCCAGCTCACCACTCGCGGGAGCCGACTACAATGGGCAGTTCTTC | CASSPLAGADYNGQFF
few | TRBJ2-5 | NA | TRBV5-1 | TGCGCCAGCAGCTTGAACGAGGGGACCCAGTACTTC | CASSLNEGTQYF
NA | TRBJ2-7 | TRBD2 | TRBV6-1 | TGCGCCAGTGGGGGACTAGCGGGAGGGCCCGGAGAGCAGTACTTC | CASGGLAGGPGEQYF
few | TRBJ2-7 | NA | TRBV27 | TGTGCCAGCAGTGTATTATCGGGAGTTGAGCAGTACTTC | CASSVLSGVEQYF
NA | TRBJ1-1 | NA | TRBV19 | TGTGCCAGTAGTACGAACCCGGCTTTGAACACTGAAGCTTTCTTT | CASSTNPALNTEAFF
NA | TRBJ2-7 | NA | TRBV29-1 | TGCAGCGGTGGCGGGGCCTACGAGCAGTACTTC | CSGGGAYEQYF
NA | TRBJ1-4 | NA | TRBV27 | TGTGCCAGTGCTCCCGAGAGACGGGAAAAACTGTTTTTT | CASAPERREKLFF
NA | TRBJ1-2 | NA | TRBV2 | TGTGCCAGCAGAACCCGCTCAGGGGTAGGAGGCTACACCTTC | CASRTRSGVGGYTF
few | TRBJ2-7 | NA | TRBV6-6 | TGTGCCAGCAGTTCCCTTTGGGAGCAGTACTTC | CASSSLWEQYF
NA | TRBJ2-1 | TRBD2 | TRBV14 | TGTGCCAGCAGCCCACTGCCTAGCGGGGAACGCCGGGGTGAGCAGTTCTTC | CASSPLPSGERRGEQFF
NA | TRBJ2-1 | NA | TRBV11-2 | TGTGCCAGCAGCTTAGATGGGGCTTCAGGGTTCGCTTCCTACAATGAGCAGTTCTTC | CASSLDGASGFASYNEQFF
few | TRBJ2-7 | NA | TRBV4-1 | TGCGCCAGCAGCCGGGAGACAGGCTACGAGCAGTACTTC | CASSRETGYEQYF
NA | TRBJ2-1 | TRBD1 | TRBV25-1 | TGTGCCAGCAACGGACAGGGTCACCGCGAGCAGTTCTTC | CASNGQGHREQFF
NA | TRBJ2-3 | NA | TRBV6-1 | TGTGCCAGCAGCGAAAACGGAGATACGCAGTATTTT | CASSENGDTQYF
few | TRBJ2-7 | NA | TRBV5-1 | TGCGCCAGCAGCTTATCCAGGGGAGTGGGTGAGCAGTACTTC | CASSLSRGVGEQYF
few | TRBJ1-6 | NA | TRBV20-1 | TGCAGTGCTGCCCAGGGGAGCTCCTATAATTCACCCCTCCACTTT | CSAAQGSSYNSPLHF
NA | TRBJ2-5 | NA | TRBV3-1 | TGTGCCAGCAGCCCCCGGGACACGGGCGTAGATGAGCAGTACTTC | CASSPRDTGVDEQYF
NA | TRBJ2-4 | TRBD2 | TRBV2 | TGTGCCAGCAGTGGACCCGGGACTAGTAAAAACATTCAGTACTTC | CASSGPGTSKNIQYF
few | TRBJ2-3 | TRBD2 | TRBV7-2 | TGTGCCAGCAGCCAGGCGGGGGGGCACAGATACGCGTATTTT | CASSQAGGHRYAYF
few | TRBJ1-2 | NA | TRBV20-1 | TGCAGTGCTAGCCAAGCGGGGATAGGTGGCTACACCTTC | CSASQAGIGGYTF
NA | TRBJ2-3 | NA | TRBV6-6 | TGTGCCAGCCGGGAGGCTGGAGGGGGCAGATACGCGTATTTT | CASREAGGGRYAYF
few | TRBJ2-6 | NA | TRBV29-1 | TGCAGCGTTGACGAGGACTCGGGGGCCAACGTCCTGACTTTC | CSVDEDSGANVLTF
NA | TRBJ1-2 | NA | TRBV6-1 | TGTGCCAGCAGTGAAGCATCGGGGGCATCGATATATGGCTACACCTTC | CASSEASGASIYGYTF